A selection of T cell receptor beta chains follows, all from one sample in a study of T cells in pancreatic ductal adenocarcinoma. Data came from immunoSEQ multiplex PCR; TCRdb stores just in-frame clones and leaves some out. Found here are 25,000 to 35,000 clones, just over 90% of them singletons; the top ten hold more than 2%. Sequencing used PBMCs. The receptors were sampled from a human donor with pancreatic ductal adenocarcinoma. The CDR3 runs from the conserved cysteine through the conserved F or W.

cdr3_aa,v_call
CASSQVPAGANYGYTF,TRBV4-1
CASKRIWGGESQPQHF,TRBV28
CASSTRAGGTYEQYF,TRBV7-2
CASSLDAGDRDTIYF,TRBV5-4
CASSRQDQPQHF,TRBV7-9
CASSQDASQGYGYTF,TRBV4-2
CASSQDGLWEKDNEQFF,TRBV4-1
CASTHEVGGKGYTF,TRBV10-3
CASAEGSYNEQFF,TRBV19
CASSIWGNEQFF,TRBV19
CSVVGFEGSGYTF,TRBV29-1
CASSSPRTYNSPLHF,TRBV28
CASSGRLAGTYEQYF,TRBV18
CSVGVRGSAFF,TRBV29-1
CASSSLLAGSYNEQFF,TRBV27
CASSSAGGEAFF,TRBV5-1
CSVEGRSGGAQYF,TRBV29-1
CASSNGGRSYTGELFF,TRBV28
CASSLERTAYEQYF,TRBV5-1
CASSLGGTGGGEQFF,TRBV7-2